This T cell receptor beta chain is from a study of blood T cell repertoires in COVID-19. Sequencing used immunoSEQ multiplex PCR; TCRdb keeps in-frame clones, though not all of them. The sample includes 250,000 to 350,000 clones, about 83% of them seen just once. Germline CDR1 and CDR2: MNHEY and SVGAGI. Trimming cost V 8 bases and J 6 bases, with 15 bases left between them. The CDR3 is 13 amino acids. The chain joins TRBV6-5 to TRBJ2-3; D ambiguous. The material sequenced was peripheral blood. The clonotype originates from a woman aged 45-65 years with acute or convalescent COVID-19. The CDR3 DNA is TGTGCCAGCTGCCTCCGTAGTCGGGATACGCAGTATTTT. Protein product: CASCLRSRDTQYF.